What follows is one T cell receptor beta chain and its context. Its antigen is undetermined. A much larger clone is a single base away; this may be a read error. The source of the sample is a study of tumor-infiltrating lymphocytes in primary liver carcinoma. CDR3 length: 14 amino acids. The V end was cut by 5 bases, the J end by 3 bases, with 17 bases between. Per the germline V gene, CDR1 is SQVTM and CDR2 is ANQGSEA. Blood RNA came from unsorted whole blood; germline DNA was also extracted. Chronic HBV infection, untreated so far, was present in the patients. The input was around 0.5 ug total RNA; TCR beta cDNA was made from it with a constant-region primer. Libraries covering TCR beta were generated through three nested multiplex PCR rounds (using a slightly modified ARM-PCR). The first two PCR rounds used TRBV1-TRBV30 forward primers with a C-beta reverse primer, about 10 cycles each. TCRdb re-called the multiplex PCR reads with MiXCR, one entry per CDR3 protein. The data hold over 250,000 distinct CDR3 sequences, with around 50% observed a single time.

Whole-study findings and limits: For tumor-adjacent and tumor-blood pairs, overlap was less than that seen for tumor region pairs. Unsorted bulk sampling ruled out any CD4+ versus CD8+ repertoire comparison.

The chain employs TRBV29-1 and TRBJ2-7; the D gene could be TRBD1 or TRBD2 (5 bases each). Material for sequencing was peripheral blood. The sequence was collected from a woman in her 30s with primary liver carcinoma and hepatitis B virus infection. CDR3 sequence (DNA): TGCAGCGTTTCCGGGATAGGGGCGCTCTACGAGCAGTACTTC. As protein: CSVSGIGALYEQYF.